A single sample gave rise to the 7 T cell receptor beta chains below, sequenced in a study of blood T cells in healthy people across ages. A second PCR of about 7 to 11 cycles used a sample-barcoded 5' primer and a J-beta primer mix. Using its own MiXCR run on the 5' RACE reads, TCRdb lists one record per CDR3 protein. The top ten hold about 20% of the sample, which has hundreds of thousands of distinct CDR3 sequences, 20% to 25% seen once. The sequenced sample consisted of blood. These receptor sequences come from a man in his 70s in good health.

V and J are TRBV11-3 and TRBJ1-3, with D maybe TRBD1 (5 bases). This CDR3 region has 13 residues. V was shortened by 5 bases and J by 5 bases, with 10 bases between the two germline ends. Germline loops: CDR1 SGHNT, CDR2 YENEEA. CDR3 nucleotide sequence: TGTGCCAGCAGCGCCTGGGACCGAAACACCATATATTTT. Translating gives CASSAWDRNTIYF.

CDR3 loop: CSARTGDSNQPQHF. In nucleotides, the CDR3 is TGCAGTGCTAGGACAGGGGATAGCAATCAGCCCCAGCATTTT. This chain links TRBV20-1 with TRBJ1-5; 8 nucleotides agree with TRBD1. Germline V lookup: CDR1 DFQATT, CDR2 SNEGSKA (reference sequence). V shed 3 bases, J shed 0 bases, and the junction held 1 base outside the gene matches. The CDR3 runs 14 residues.

V is TRBV15 and J is TRBJ2-5; D is unresolved. CDR1 LNHNV and CDR2 YYDKDF come from the germline V gene (reference sequence). The length of the CDR3 is 12 residues. Trimming shortened V by 0 bases and J by 11 bases, and 10 bases separated the two germline ends. CDR3 residues: CATSRDLLEQYF. CDR3 DNA: TGTGCCACCAGCAGAGATCTCTTAGAGCAGTACTTC.

This clonotype was counted a few times. J is TRBJ2-7 and V is TRBV7-3; D uncertain. The CDR3 extends over 12 amino acids. CDR1 is SGHTA, CDR2 FQGTGA, per germline. V was trimmed by 5 bases and J by 4 bases, leaving 9 bases between them. CDR3 amino acids: CASSPAPYEQYV. As DNA, the CDR3 is TGTGCCAGCAGCCCCGCCCCATACGAGCAGTACGTC.

This clonotype was counted a few times. The gene calls are TRBV30 and TRBJ1-2; the D gene is possibly TRBD1 (5 bases). Per germline, CDR1 GTSNPN and CDR2 SVGIG (reference sequence). Trimming took 3 bases from V and 5 from J, leaving 16 bases between them. The CDR3 covers 14 residues. The CDR3, as DNA: TGTGCCTGGAGCCGGGGACCGCTGACTTATGGCTACACCTTC. The encoded protein is CAWSRGPLTYGYTF.

The genes are TRBV5-1 and TRBJ2-6, with unresolved D. Germline lookup yields CDR1 SGHRS and CDR2 YFSETQ. V lost 0 bases and J lost 0, with 10 bases in between. The CDR3 covers 17 residues. DNA for the CDR3: TGCGCCAGCAGCTTGGTCTCCAGTGGCTCTGGGGCCAACGTCCTGACTTTC. Translation: CASSLVSSGSGANVLTF.

This clonotype was seen a few times. This sequence joins TRBV5-1 and TRBJ2-3; TRBD2 matches 10 bases. After removal of 4 bases from V and 3 bases from J, the junction contained 11 bases not matched to a gene. Germline loops: CDR1 SGHRS, CDR2 YFSETQ. The CDR3 totals 17 residues. The CDR3 DNA follows: TGCGCCAGCAGCCCAATTCTAGCGGGAGTAGGAACAGATACGCAGTATTTT. Translating gives CASSPILAGVGTDTQYF.